The text below deals with one T cell receptor beta chain. Method: immunoSEQ multiplex PCR; TCRdb's copy keeps in-frame clones and lacks some. Among some 400,000 clones listed, approximately 89% were seen once. The data derive from a study of blood T cell repertoires in COVID-19. Study details: The samples span acute and convalescent COVID-19 from the United States, Italy and Spain.

Participant ages covered roughly 18 to 89 years across 25 or so US areas. Each participant's cohort was designated according to participant-reported clinical history. The clonotype comes from a young man who had recovered from COVID-19. Sequencing was carried out using PBMCs or T cells enriched from blood (not recorded which).

The CDR3 is CASSRGAEAFF. The CDR3 nucleotides read TGTGCCAGCAGCCGCGGGGCTGAAGCTTTCTTT. The chain couples TRBV5-6 to TRBJ1-1; D unresolved. The CDR3 runs to 11 residues. V gave up 4 bases and J gave up 6 bases, with 7 bases separating them. CDR1 SGHDT and CDR2 YYEEEE come from the germline V gene. The entire variable domain, with the rest obtained from reference TRBV5-6 and TRBJ1-1, is as follows: DAGVTQSPTHLIKTRGQQVTLRCSPKSGHDTVSWYQQALGQGPQFIFQYYEEEERQRGNFPDRFSGHQFPNYSSELNVNALLLGDSALYLCASSRGAEAFFGQGTRLTVV.